This T cell receptor beta chain was sequenced for a study of T cell responses to AZD1222 COVID-19 vaccine. General study points: Donor demographics were predominantly white British with a female majority; clonal diversity may be underestimated. Spike-specific TCR depth and breadth grew after two AZD1222 doses.

The CDR3 is 16 amino acids. The V gene's germline CDR1 is GTSNPN and CDR2 SVGIG (reference sequence). The junction had 7 bases not matched to a gene; V was cut back by 1 base and J by 0 bases. This table comes from immunoSEQ multiplex PCR, and its TCRdb copy is limited to in-frame clones, with some not included. The table lists more than 75,000 clones, roughly nine tenths of them singletons. Worth noting for this clone: Its antigen is unidentified.

V usage is TRBV30 and J usage is TRBJ1-1, with 8 bases identical to TRBD1. This specimen was peripheral blood, taken on day 0 of AZD1222 vaccination. The sequence derives from an adult in good health. In DNA form, the CDR3 reads TGTGCCTGGAGTGGGGGGGCGACAGGGGTGAACACTGAAGCTTTCTTT. Translated: CAWSGGATGVNTEAFF.